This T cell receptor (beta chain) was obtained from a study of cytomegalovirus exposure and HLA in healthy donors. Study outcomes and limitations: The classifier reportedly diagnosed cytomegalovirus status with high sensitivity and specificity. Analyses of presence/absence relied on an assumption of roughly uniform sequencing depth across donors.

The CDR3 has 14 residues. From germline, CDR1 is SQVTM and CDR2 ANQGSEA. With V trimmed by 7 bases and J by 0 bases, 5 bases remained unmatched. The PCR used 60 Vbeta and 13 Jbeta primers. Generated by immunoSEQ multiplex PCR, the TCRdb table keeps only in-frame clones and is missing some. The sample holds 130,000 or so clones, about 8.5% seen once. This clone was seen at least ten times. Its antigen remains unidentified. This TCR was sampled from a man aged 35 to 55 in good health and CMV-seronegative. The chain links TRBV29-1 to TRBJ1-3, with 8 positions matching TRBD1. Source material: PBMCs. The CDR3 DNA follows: TGCAGCGCCGAAACAGGGGGCTCTGGAAACACCATATATTTT. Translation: CSAETGGSGNTIYF.